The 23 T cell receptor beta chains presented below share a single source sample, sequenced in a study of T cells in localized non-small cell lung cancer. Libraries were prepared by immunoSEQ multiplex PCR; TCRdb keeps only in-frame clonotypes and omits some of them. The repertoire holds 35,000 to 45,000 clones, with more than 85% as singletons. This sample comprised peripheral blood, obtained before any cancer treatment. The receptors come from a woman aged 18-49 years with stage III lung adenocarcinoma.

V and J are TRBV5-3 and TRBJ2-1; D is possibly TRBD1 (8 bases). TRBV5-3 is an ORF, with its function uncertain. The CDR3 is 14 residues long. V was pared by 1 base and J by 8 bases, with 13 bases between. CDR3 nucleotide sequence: TGTGCCAGAAGCTTGAACAGGGGGGGCGATGAGCAGTTCTTC. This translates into CARSLNRGGDEQFF.

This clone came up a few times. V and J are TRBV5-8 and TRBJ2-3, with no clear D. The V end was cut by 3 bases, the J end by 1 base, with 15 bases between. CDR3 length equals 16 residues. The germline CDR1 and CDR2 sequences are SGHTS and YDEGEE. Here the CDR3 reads CASSSHGFKRTDTQYF. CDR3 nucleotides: TGTGCCAGCAGCTCCCATGGGTTTAAACGCACAGATACGCAGTATTTT. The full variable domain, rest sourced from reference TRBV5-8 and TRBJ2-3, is EAGVTQSPTHLIKTRGQQATLRCSPISGHTSVYWYQQALGLGLQFLLWYDEGEERNRGNFPPRFSGRQFPNYSSELNVNALELEDSALYLCASSSHGFKRTDTQYFGPGTRLTVL.

CDR3 nucleotide sequence: TGTGCCAGTAGTCAGGGGGCATTTAACAATCAGCCCCAGCATTTT. It codes for CASSQGAFNNQPQHF. V gene TRBV19 combines with J gene TRBJ1-5; TRBD1 aligns across 8 bases. There are 15 residues in the CDR3. V trimming: 5 bases; J trimming: 3 bases; junction bases outside the gene matches: 6. The germline gives CDR1 LNHDA, CDR2 SQIVND (reference sequence).

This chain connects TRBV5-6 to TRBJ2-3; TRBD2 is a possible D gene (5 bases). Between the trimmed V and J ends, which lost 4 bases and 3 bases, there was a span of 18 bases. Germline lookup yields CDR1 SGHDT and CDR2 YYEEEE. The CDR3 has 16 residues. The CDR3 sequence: CASSPRRGSSTDTQYF. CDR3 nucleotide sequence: TGTGCCAGCAGCCCTAGGCGAGGGTCGTCAACAGATACGCAGTATTTT.

CDR3 sequence reads: CASSPTTGELFF. The CDR3 DNA is TGTGCCAGCTCACCAACCACCGGGGAGCTGTTTTTT. The chain links TRBV18 to TRBJ2-2, with unresolved D. In germline, CDR1 is KGHSH, CDR2 LQKENI. Trimming left V 2 bases short and J 4 bases short, with 2 bases between. The CDR3 contains 12 residues.

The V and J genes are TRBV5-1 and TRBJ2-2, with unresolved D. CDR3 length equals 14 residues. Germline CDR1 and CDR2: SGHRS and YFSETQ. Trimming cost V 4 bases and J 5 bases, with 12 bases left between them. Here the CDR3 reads CASSHPIETGELFF. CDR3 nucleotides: TGCGCCAGCAGCCACCCAATCGAGACCGGGGAGCTGTTTTTT.

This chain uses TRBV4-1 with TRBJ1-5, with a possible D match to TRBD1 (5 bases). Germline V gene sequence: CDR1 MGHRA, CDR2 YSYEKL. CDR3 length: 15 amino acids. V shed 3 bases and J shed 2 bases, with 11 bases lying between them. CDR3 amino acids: CASSQSRVGNQPQHF. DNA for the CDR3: TGCGCCAGCAGCCAGTCCAGGGTTGGCAATCAGCCCCAGCATTTT.

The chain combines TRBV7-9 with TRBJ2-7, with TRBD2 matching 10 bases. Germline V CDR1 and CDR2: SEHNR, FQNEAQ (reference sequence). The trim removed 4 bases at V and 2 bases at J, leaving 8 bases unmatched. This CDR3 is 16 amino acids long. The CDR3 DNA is TGTGCCAGCAGCTCTGGGGGGACTAGCGAAACCTACGAGCAGTACTTC. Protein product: CASSSGGTSETYEQYF.

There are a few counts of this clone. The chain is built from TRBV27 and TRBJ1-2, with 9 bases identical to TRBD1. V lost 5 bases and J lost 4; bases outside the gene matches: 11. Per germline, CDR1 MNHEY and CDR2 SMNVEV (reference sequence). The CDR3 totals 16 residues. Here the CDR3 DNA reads TGTGCCAGCAGTCGACGGACAGGGGATCAGCGCTATGGCTACACCTTC. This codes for CASSRRTGDQRYGYTF.

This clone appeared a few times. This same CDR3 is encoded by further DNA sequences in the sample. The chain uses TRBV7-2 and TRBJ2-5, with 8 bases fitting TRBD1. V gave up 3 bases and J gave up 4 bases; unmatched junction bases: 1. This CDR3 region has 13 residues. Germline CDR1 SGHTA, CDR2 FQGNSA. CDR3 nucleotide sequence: TGTGCCAGCAGCTTTACAGGGGGAGAGACCCAGTACTTC. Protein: CASSFTGGETQYF.

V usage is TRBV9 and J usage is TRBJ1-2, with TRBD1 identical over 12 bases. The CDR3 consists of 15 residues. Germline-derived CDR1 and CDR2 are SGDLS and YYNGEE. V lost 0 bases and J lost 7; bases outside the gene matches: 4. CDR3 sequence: CASSVGGQGAFGYTF. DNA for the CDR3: TGTGCCAGCAGCGTAGGGGGACAGGGGGCATTTGGCTACACCTTC. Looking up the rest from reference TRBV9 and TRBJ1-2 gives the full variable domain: DSGVTQTPKHLITATGQRVTLRCSPRSGDLSVYWYQQSLDQGLQFLIQYYNGEERAKGNILERFSAQQFPDLHSELNLSSLELGDSALYFCASSVGGQGAFGYTFGSGTRLTVV.

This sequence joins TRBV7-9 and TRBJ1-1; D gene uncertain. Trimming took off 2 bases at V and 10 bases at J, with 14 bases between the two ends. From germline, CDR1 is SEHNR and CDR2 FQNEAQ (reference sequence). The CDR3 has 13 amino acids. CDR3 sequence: CASSLLTGEGAFF. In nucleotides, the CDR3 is TGTGCCAGCAGCTTACTTACGGGTGAGGGAGCTTTCTTT. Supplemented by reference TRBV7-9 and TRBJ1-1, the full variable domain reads DTGVSQNPRHKITKRGQNVTFRCDPISEHNRLYWYRQTLGQGPEFLTYFQNEAQLEKSRLLSDRFSAERPKGSFSTLEIQRTEQGDSAMYLCASSLLTGEGAFFGQGTRLTVV.

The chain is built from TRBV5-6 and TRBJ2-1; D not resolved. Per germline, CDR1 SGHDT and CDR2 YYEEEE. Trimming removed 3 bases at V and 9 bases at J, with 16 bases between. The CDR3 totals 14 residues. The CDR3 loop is CASSSLDSPSEQFF. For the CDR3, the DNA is TGTGCCAGCAGCTCCTTAGACTCCCCCTCTGAGCAGTTCTTC.

CDR3 nucleotides: TGTGCCAGCTCATCACAGGCCAGGGGCACTTTCTTT. This gives the protein CASSSQARGTFF. The rearrangement uses TRBV18 and TRBJ1-1, with D perhaps TRBD1 (6 bases). V lost 5 bases, J lost 12 bases, and 16 bases lay in between. The CDR3 has 12 residues. Germline V gene lookup returns CDR1 KGHSH and CDR2 LQKENI. The whole variable domain, filled in from reference TRBV18 and TRBJ1-1, reads NAGVMQNPRHLVRRRGQEARLRCSPMKGHSHVYWYRQLPEEGLKFMVYLQKENIIDESGMPKERFSAEFPKEGPSILRIQQVVRGDSAAYFCASSSQARGTFFGQGTRLTVV.

DNA for the CDR3: TGTGCCAGCAGCTTGGGCCTAGCGGCCGGGGAGCTGTTTTTT. This sequence encodes CASSLGLAAGELFF. V and J are TRBV7-3 and TRBJ2-2; 7 nucleotides line up with TRBD2. The trim removed 3 bases at V and 6 bases at J, leaving 4 bases unmatched. This CDR3 region has 14 residues. Germline V gene data show CDR1 as SGHTA and CDR2 as FQGTGA.

The CDR3 DNA reads as TGTGCCTGGGCCTCGGGGGCCGGAAACACCATATATTTT. It encodes CAWASGAGNTIYF. V and J are TRBV30 and TRBJ1-3, with D possibly TRBD1 on 6 matching bases. From germline, CDR1 is GTSNPN and CDR2 SVGIG (reference sequence). V gave up 5 bases and J gave up 4 bases, with 12 bases separating them. CDR3 length: 13 amino acids.

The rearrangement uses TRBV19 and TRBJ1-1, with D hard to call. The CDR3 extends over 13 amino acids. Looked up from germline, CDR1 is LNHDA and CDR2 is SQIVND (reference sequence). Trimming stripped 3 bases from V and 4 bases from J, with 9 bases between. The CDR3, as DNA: TGTGCCAGTAGTATTATCGGGTTCACTGAAGCTTTCTTT. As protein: CASSIIGFTEAFF. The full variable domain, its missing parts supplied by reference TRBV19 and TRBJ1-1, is DGGITQSPKYLFRKEGQNVTLSCEQNLNHDAMYWYRQDPGQGLRLIYYSQIVNDFQKGDIAEGYSVSREKKESFPLTVTSAQKNPTAFYLCASSIIGFTEAFFGQGTRLTVV.

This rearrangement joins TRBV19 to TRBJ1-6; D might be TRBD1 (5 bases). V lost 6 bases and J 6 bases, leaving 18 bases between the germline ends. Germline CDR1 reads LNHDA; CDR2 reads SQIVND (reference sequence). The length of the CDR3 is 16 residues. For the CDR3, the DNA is TGTGCCAGTAGCGACTCTTCAGGGAGGACTAATTCACCCCTCCACTTT. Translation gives CASSDSSGRTNSPLHF.

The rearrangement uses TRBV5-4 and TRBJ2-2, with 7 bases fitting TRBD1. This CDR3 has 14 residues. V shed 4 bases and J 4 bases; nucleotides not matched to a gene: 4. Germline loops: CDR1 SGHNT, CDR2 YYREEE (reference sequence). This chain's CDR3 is CASSVDRATGELFF. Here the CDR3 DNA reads TGTGCCAGCAGCGTCGACAGGGCCACCGGGGAGCTGTTTTTT.

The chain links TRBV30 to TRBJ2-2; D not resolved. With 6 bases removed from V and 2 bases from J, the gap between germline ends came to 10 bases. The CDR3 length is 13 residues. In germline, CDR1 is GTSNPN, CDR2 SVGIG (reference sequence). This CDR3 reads CACRGENTGELFF. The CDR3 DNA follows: TGTGCCTGTCGAGGAGAAAACACCGGGGAGCTGTTTTTT.

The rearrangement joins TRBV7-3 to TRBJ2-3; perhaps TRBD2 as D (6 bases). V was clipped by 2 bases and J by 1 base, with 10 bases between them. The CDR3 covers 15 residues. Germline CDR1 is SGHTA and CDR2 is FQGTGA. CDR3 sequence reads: CASSLGGARTDTQYF. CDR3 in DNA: TGTGCCAGCAGCTTAGGCGGGGCCCGCACAGATACGCAGTATTTT.

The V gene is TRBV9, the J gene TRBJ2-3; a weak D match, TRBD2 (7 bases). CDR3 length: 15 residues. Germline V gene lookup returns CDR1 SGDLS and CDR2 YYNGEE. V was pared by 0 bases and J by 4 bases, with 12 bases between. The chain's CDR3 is CASSVAAGAADTQYF. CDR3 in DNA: TGTGCCAGCAGCGTAGCCGCGGGGGCGGCAGATACGCAGTATTTT. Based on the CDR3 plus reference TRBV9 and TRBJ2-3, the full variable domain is DSGVTQTPKHLITATGQRVTLRCSPRSGDLSVYWYQQSLDQGLQFLIQYYNGEERAKGNILERFSAQQFPDLHSELNLSSLELGDSALYFCASSVAAGAADTQYFGPGTRLTVL.

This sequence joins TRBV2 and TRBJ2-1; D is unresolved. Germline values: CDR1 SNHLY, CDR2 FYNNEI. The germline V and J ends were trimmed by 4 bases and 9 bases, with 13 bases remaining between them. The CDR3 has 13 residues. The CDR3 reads CASSAEVDGEQFF. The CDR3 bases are TGTGCCAGCAGTGCCGAGGTTGACGGTGAGCAGTTCTTC.